This is a list of T cell receptor beta chains from one sample in a study of OX40 agonist ivuxolimab in advanced cancers. TCRdb keeps only in-frame clones here, not all; method: immunoSEQ multiplex PCR. The profile shows over 10,000 clones, approximately 80% of them singletons. Sequencing was performed on CD4+ or CD8+ T cells sorted from blood, taken in a trial of the OX40 agonist ivuxolimab. These receptors originate from an adult with an advanced solid tumor such as melanoma, head and neck, liver or kidney cancer. CDR3s include the opening cysteine and the closing phenylalanine or tryptophan. A D gene is named only where the DNA matches it firmly. A row's size may be missing; if present it is once, few, many or a size class.

j_call d_call clone_size v_call cdr3_aa cdr3_nt
TRBJ2-7 TRBD1 - TRBV19 CASSTRGQPLEQYF TGTGCCAGTAGTACCCGGGGACAGCCTTTGGAGCAGTACTTC
TRBJ1-2 - - TRBV7-4 CASSLDFPVDGYTF TGTGCCAGCAGCTTAGATTTCCCGGTAGATGGCTACACCTTC
TRBJ2-2 - - TRBV11-2 CAPLVMGGTGELFF TGTGCCCCGTTAGTAATGGGGGGCACCGGGGAGCTGTTTTTT
TRBJ1-3 - - TRBV4-2 CASSGSGNTIYF TGTGCCAGCAGCGGTTCTGGAAACACCATATATTTT
TRBJ1-1 - once TRBV7-9 CASSLNAATEAFF TGTGCCAGCAGCTTGAATGCGGCTACTGAAGCTTTCTTT
TRBJ2-7 - - TRBV28 CASSFNPGGTSYEQYF TGTGCCAGCAGTTTCAATCCTGGCGGGACCTCCTACGAGCAGTACTTC
TRBJ2-6 - once TRBV7-3 CASSLESGANVLTF TGTGCCAGCAGCTTGGAGTCTGGGGCCAACGTCCTGACTTTC
TRBJ2-1 TRBD2 few TRBV7-2 CASSLAGTSDNEQFF TGTGCCAGCAGCTTAGCGGGGACTAGCGACAATGAGCAGTTCTTC
TRBJ2-3 - - TRBV6-1 CASSDNRDPDTQYF TGTGCCAGCAGTGATAACAGGGACCCAGATACGCAGTATTTT
TRBJ2-6 - once TRBV19 CASNKLTVGSGANVLTF TGTGCCAGCAACAAACTGACGGTTGGCTCTGGGGCCAACGTCCTGACTTTC
TRBJ1-2 - few TRBV12-5 CASDTDRNYGYTF TGTGCTAGTGATACAGACAGGAACTATGGCTACACCTTC
TRBJ2-7 TRBD1 - TRBV28 CASSLGPGQGYEQYF TGTGCCAGCAGTTTAGGACCGGGACAGGGCTACGAGCAGTACTTC
TRBJ2-1 - once TRBV7-9 CASSFPESNEQFF TGTGCCAGCAGCTTCCCCGAAAGCAATGAGCAGTTCTTC
TRBJ1-3 - - TRBV6-5 CASSYSNAGGNTIYF TGTGCCAGCAGTTACTCGAACGCGGGAGGAAACACCATATATTTT
TRBJ2-3 - - TRBV30 CAWSTSGGGLTDTQYF TGTGCCTGGAGTACGTCTGGGGGCGGGTTGACAGATACGCAGTATTTT
TRBJ2-3 - - TRBV6-4 CASSEQSSTDTQYF TGTGCCAGCAGTGAGCAGTCTAGCACAGATACGCAGTATTTT
TRBJ1-1 - - TRBV25-1 CASSGGNTEAFF TGTGCCAGCAGTGGGGGGAACACTGAAGCTTTCTTT
TRBJ2-6 - few TRBV18 CASSGLSSGANVLTF TGTGCCAGCTCCGGACTGTCCTCTGGGGCCAACGTCCTGACTTTC
TRBJ1-4 TRBD1 - TRBV18 CASSPFADRSNEKLFF TGTGCCAGCTCACCGTTTGCGGACAGGAGTAATGAAAAACTGTTTTTT
TRBJ2-2 - - TRBV5-6 CASSWAAGTGELFF TGTGCCAGCAGCTGGGCGGCGGGAACCGGGGAGCTGTTTTTT
TRBJ2-2 - - TRBV7-9 CASSLSEKIGELFF TGTGCCAGCAGCTTATCTGAAAAGATCGGGGAGCTGTTTTTT
TRBJ2-4 - - TRBV28 CASSSRLAKNIQYF TGTGCCAGCAGTTCTCGACTAGCCAAAAACATTCAGTACTTC
TRBJ2-7 TRBD1 - TRBV19 CASSITMGQGSYEQYF TGTGCCAGTAGTATAACTATGGGACAGGGTTCCTACGAGCAGTACTTC
TRBJ2-3 - - TRBV7-2 CASSLAPGRVGSTDTQYF TGTGCCAGCAGCTTAGCCCCTGGCAGGGTCGGGAGCACAGATACGCAGTATTTT
TRBJ1-1 - - TRBV19 CASSTGFTEAFF TGTGCCAGTAGTACAGGTTTCACTGAAGCTTTCTTT
TRBJ2-2 TRBD2 - TRBV28 CASSSPSGLAGVANTGELFF TGTGCCAGCAGTTCACCCTCGGGACTAGCGGGAGTCGCGAACACCGGGGAGCTGTTTTTT
TRBJ1-1 - - TRBV27 CASSLKGTEAFF TGTGCCAGCAGTTTAAAAGGGACTGAAGCTTTCTTT
TRBJ2-7 - - TRBV6-5 CASSPSSGASYEQYF TGTGCCAGCAGCCCAAGCAGCGGAGCTTCCTACGAGCAGTACTTC
TRBJ2-1 TRBD2 - TRBV5-5 CASSYGLAGDGEQFF TGTGCCAGCAGCTACGGACTAGCGGGAGACGGGGAGCAGTTCTTC
TRBJ2-2 TRBD2 once TRBV4-3 CASSQSGGVTTGELFF TGCGCCAGCAGCCAAAGTGGGGGGGTGACCACCGGGGAGCTGTTTTTT
TRBJ1-2 - once TRBV19 CASTIGNYPNYGYTF TGTGCCAGTACTATAGGGAACTACCCTAACTATGGCTACACCTTC
TRBJ2-7 - once TRBV4-3 CASSLVLDGSYEQYF TGCGCCAGCAGCCTGGTTTTAGATGGGTCCTACGAGCAGTACTTC
TRBJ2-1 - - TRBV4-1 CASSQVAATGVSEQFF TGCGCCAGCAGCCAAGTCGCGGCGACTGGGGTAAGTGAGCAGTTCTTC
TRBJ1-6 - - TRBV7-8 CASSLAGTENSPLHF TGTGCCAGCAGCCTGGCCGGGACGGAGAATTCACCCCTCCACTTT
TRBJ1-1 - - TRBV11-2 CASSLGGLGRVTEAFF TGTGCCAGCAGCTTAGGAGGGTTGGGACGGGTGACTGAAGCTTTCTTT
TRBJ2-7 - few TRBV4-1 CASSQALRGFVEQYF TGCGCCAGCAGCCAAGCCCTTCGAGGGTTCGTCGAGCAGTACTTC
TRBJ2-7 - - TRBV11-2 CASSLQTSYEQYF TGTGCCAGTAGTTTACAAACCTCCTACGAGCAGTACTTC
TRBJ2-1 TRBD2 - TRBV28 CASSPNRPGGYNEQFF TGTGCCAGCAGCCCTAATCGCCCGGGGGGGTACAATGAGCAGTTCTTC
TRBJ2-1 TRBD2 - TRBV4-1 CASSQDDASGIYNEQFF TGCGCCAGCAGCCAAGACGACGCTAGCGGAATCTACAATGAGCAGTTCTTC
TRBJ1-2 - few TRBV19 CASSIPGAQSFYGYTF TGTGCCAGTAGTATTCCAGGGGCTCAATCCTTCTATGGCTACACCTTC
TRBJ2-7 - once TRBV5-5 CASSLVGGYTYEQYF TGTGCCAGCAGCTTGGTAGGGGGGTATACCTACGAGCAGTACTTC
TRBJ2-7 - - TRBV19 CASSPAGFYEQYF TGTGCCAGTAGTCCCGCAGGTTTTTACGAGCAGTACTTC
TRBJ1-1 TRBD1 - TRBV5-4 CASSLQGAATEAFF TGTGCCAGCAGCTTACAGGGGGCGGCCACTGAAGCTTTCTTT
TRBJ1-1 - - TRBV7-8 CASSSRTVRNTEAFF TGTGCCAGCAGCTCGAGGACGGTTCGGAACACTGAAGCTTTCTTT
TRBJ2-7 TRBD1 - TRBV7-9 CASSFSRQGLDYEQYF TGTGCCAGCAGCTTCTCAAGACAGGGGTTAGACTACGAGCAGTACTTC
TRBJ2-1 - - TRBV6-1 CASSELGTLGRVDEQFF TGTGCCAGCAGTGAACTTGGGACTCTGGGTAGGGTGGATGAGCAGTTCTTC
TRBJ2-3 - - TRBV30 CAWVPTTDTQYF TGTGCCTGGGTCCCGACGACAGATACGCAGTATTTT